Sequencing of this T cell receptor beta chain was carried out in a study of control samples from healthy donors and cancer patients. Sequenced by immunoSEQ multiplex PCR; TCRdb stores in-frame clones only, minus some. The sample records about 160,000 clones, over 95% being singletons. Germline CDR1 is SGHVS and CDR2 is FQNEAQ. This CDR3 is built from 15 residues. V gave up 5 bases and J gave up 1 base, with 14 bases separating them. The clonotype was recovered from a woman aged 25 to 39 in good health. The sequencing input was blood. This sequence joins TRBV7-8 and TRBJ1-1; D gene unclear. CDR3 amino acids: CASSVQVLANTEAFF. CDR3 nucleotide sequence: TGTGCCAGCAGCGTTCAGGTCCTGGCGAACACTGAAGCTTTCTTT. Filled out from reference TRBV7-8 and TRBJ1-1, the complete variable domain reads GAGVSQSPRYKVAKRGQDVALRCDPISGHVSLFWYQQALGQGPEFLTYFQNEAQLDKSGLPSDRFFAERPEGSVSTLKIQRTQQEDSAVYLCASSVQVLANTEAFFGQGTRLTVV.